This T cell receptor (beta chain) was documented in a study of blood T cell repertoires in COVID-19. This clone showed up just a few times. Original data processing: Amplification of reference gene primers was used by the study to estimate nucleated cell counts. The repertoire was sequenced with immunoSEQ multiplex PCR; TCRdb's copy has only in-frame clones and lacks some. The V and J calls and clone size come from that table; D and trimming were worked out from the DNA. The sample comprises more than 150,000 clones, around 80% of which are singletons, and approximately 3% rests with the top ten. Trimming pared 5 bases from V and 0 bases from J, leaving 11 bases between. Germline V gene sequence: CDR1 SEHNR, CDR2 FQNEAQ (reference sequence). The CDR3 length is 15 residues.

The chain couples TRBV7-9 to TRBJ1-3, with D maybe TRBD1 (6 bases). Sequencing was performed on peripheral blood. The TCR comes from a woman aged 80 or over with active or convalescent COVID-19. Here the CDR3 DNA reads TGTGCCAGCAGCCGGGACACTAGCTCTGGAAACACCATATATTTT. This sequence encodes CASSRDTSSGNTIYF. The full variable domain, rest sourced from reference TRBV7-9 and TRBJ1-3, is DTGVSQNPRHKITKRGQNVTFRCDPISEHNRLYWYRQTLGQGPEFLTYFQNEAQLEKSRLLSDRFSAERPKGSFSTLEIQRTEQGDSAMYLCASSRDTSSGNTIYFGEGSWLTVV.